The 26 T cell receptor beta chains below were found in one sample sequenced in a study of blood T cell repertoires in COVID-19. Produced via immunoSEQ multiplex PCR; TCRdb's table is partial and in-frame only. This table has 250,000 to 350,000 clones, 85% to 90% appearing once. The sample taken for sequencing was peripheral blood. These receptors all come from a woman in her 50s with COVID-19, enrolled during active disease.

This sequence joins TRBV2 and TRBJ2-5; TRBD2 agrees at 14 bases. Trimming removed 0 bases from V and 5 bases from J; junction bases left unmatched: 14. The CDR3 is 20 amino acids. Germline lookup yields CDR1 SNHLY and CDR2 FYNNEI. The CDR3 spells CASSEALWVGTSGSAETQYF. The CDR3 DNA reads TGTGCCAGCAGTGAAGCGCTTTGGGTTGGGACTAGCGGGAGTGCTGAGACCCAGTACTTC.

The CDR3 loop is CASSVIGVKQFF. The CDR3 bases are TGTGCCAGCAGCGTAATAGGGGTAAAGCAGTTCTTC. The chain recombines TRBV9 with TRBJ2-1; a weak D match, TRBD1 (5 bases). Germline CDR1 reads SGDLS; CDR2 reads YYNGEE. CDR3 length: 12 amino acids. V lost 1 base, J lost 11 bases, and 10 bases lay in between.

J is TRBJ2-5 and V is TRBV5-1, with D possibly TRBD2 on 6 matching bases. The germline V and J ends were trimmed by 0 bases and 4 bases, with 10 bases remaining between them. Germline CDR1 SGHRS, CDR2 YFSETQ. This CDR3 is built from 14 residues. The CDR3 sequence: CASSLATGGETQYF. The DNA for the CDR3 is TGCGCCAGCAGCTTGGCCACCGGGGGAGAGACCCAGTACTTC.

The genes are TRBV27 and TRBJ1-6; D gene uncertain. This CDR3 has 13 amino acids. Trimming removed 5 bases from V and 7 bases from J, with 9 bases in between. CDR1 and CDR2 from the germline V gene are MNHEY and SMNVEV (reference sequence). The CDR3, as DNA: TGTGCCAGCAGTCGAACTAGGAATTCACCCCTCCACTTT. Translating it yields CASSRTRNSPLHF.

The chain combines TRBV19 with TRBJ2-1; TRBD2 agrees at 9 bases. V lost 4 bases, J lost 2 bases, and 3 bases stayed unmatched. Germline V lookup: CDR1 LNHDA, CDR2 SQIVND (reference sequence). CDR3 length: 15 residues. The CDR3 coding sequence is TGTGCCAGTAGTAATAGCGGGAGCGCCTACAATGAGCAGTTCTTC. Its protein product is CASSNSGSAYNEQFF. Full variable domain (outside the CDR3, taken from reference TRBV19 and TRBJ2-1): DGGITQSPKYLFRKEGQNVTLSCEQNLNHDAMYWYRQDPGQGLRLIYYSQIVNDFQKGDIAEGYSVSREKKESFPLTVTSAQKNPTAFYLCASSNSGSAYNEQFFGPGTRLTVL.

J is TRBJ2-7 and V is TRBV18, with unresolved D. The CDR3 extends over 11 amino acids. Germline V gene lookup returns CDR1 KGHSH and CDR2 LQKENI. The ends were cut back, 5 bases at V and 7 bases at J, with 9 bases in the middle. CDR3 sequence (DNA): TGTGCCAGCTCAGGCTCGCGGGAGCAGTACTTC. It translates to CASSGSREQYF.

A few counts support this clone. J is TRBJ1-6 and V is TRBV5-5; 8 bases are shared with TRBD1. Trimming removed 0 bases from V and 7 bases from J; junction bases left unmatched: 0. The CDR3 is 14 amino acids. Germline CDR1 reads SGHKS; CDR2 reads YYEKEE (reference sequence). The CDR3 region is CASSLGQGNSPLHF. In DNA form, the CDR3 reads TGTGCCAGCAGCTTGGGACAGGGGAATTCACCCCTCCACTTT.

The chain links TRBV28 to TRBJ2-1, with 8 bases that match TRBD2. Germline assignment: CDR1 MDHEN and CDR2 SYDVKM. The CDR3 covers 14 residues. Trimming removed 3 bases from V and 7 bases from J; junction bases left unmatched: 5. The DNA for the CDR3 is TGTGCCAGCAGTTTCTCGGGGGGGAGGAATGAGCAGTTCTTC. This codes for CASSFSGGRNEQFF.

The rearrangement joins TRBV5-6 to TRBJ1-6, with 7 nucleotides matching TRBD1. V lost 3 bases, J lost 7 bases, and 10 bases stayed unmatched. CDR1 and CDR2 from the germline V gene are SGHDT and YYEEEE. The CDR3 sequence is 16 residues long. The CDR3 reads CASSSGTGVGNSPLHF. The DNA for the CDR3 is TGTGCCAGCAGCTCGGGAACAGGGGTTGGGAATTCACCCCTCCACTTT.

The rearrangement links TRBV18 to TRBJ2-7; a possible D gene is TRBD2 (6 bases). The CDR3 extends over 14 amino acids. The V gene lost 1 base and the J gene lost 3 bases, with 10 bases spanning the gap. Germline CDR1 is KGHSH and CDR2 is LQKENI. CDR3 sequence: CASSPRGADYEQYF. CDR3 DNA: TGTGCCAGCTCACCACGCGGGGCAGACTACGAGCAGTACTTC.

The chain carries TRBV3-1 (or the pseudogene TRBV3-2) and TRBJ2-3; D call uncertain. CDR3 size: 15 residues. V was trimmed by 1 base and J by 3 bases, leaving 11 bases between them. CDR1 is LGHDT and CDR2 is YNNKEL in the germline V gene (reference sequence). The CDR3 here is CASSQGGATTDTQYF. The CDR3 DNA reads TGTGCCAGCAGCCAAGGAGGCGCGACTACAGATACGCAGTATTTT.

The chain combines TRBV15 with TRBJ2-3, with D possibly being TRBD1 (6 bases). V gave up 4 bases and J gave up 4 bases, with 21 bases separating them. Germline V gene data show CDR1 as LNHNV and CDR2 as YYDKDF (reference sequence). The CDR3 consists of 17 residues. DNA of the CDR3: TGTGCCACCAGCATACCTTCTAAGGGGGAAAAGGCAGATACGCAGTATTTT. Protein: CATSIPSKGEKADTQYF.

This chain uses TRBV27 with TRBJ2-3; D call uncertain. The CDR3 runs 16 residues. The germline V gene has CDR1 MNHEY and CDR2 SMNVEV (reference sequence). The V end was cut by 0 bases, the J end by 2 bases, with 12 bases between. The CDR3 loop reads CASSLSFARSTDTQYF. CDR3 coding DNA: TGTGCCAGCAGTTTATCCTTCGCGCGGTCCACAGATACGCAGTATTTT.

The V and J genes are TRBV29-1 and TRBJ2-7; D remains ambiguous. V lost 0 bases and J 0 bases, leaving 15 bases between the germline ends. Per the germline V gene, CDR1 is SQVTM and CDR2 is ANQGSEA. The CDR3 length is 16 residues. CDR3 loop: CSVEDQWSGRSYEQYF. As DNA, the CDR3 is TGCAGCGTTGAAGATCAGTGGTCAGGCCGCTCCTACGAGCAGTACTTC.

The CDR3 reads CASGRGSPSYNEQFF. The CDR3 DNA sequence: TGTGCCAGCGGCAGGGGCTCTCCCTCCTACAATGAGCAGTTCTTC. The J gene is TRBJ2-1, the V gene TRBV6-5; D possibly corresponds to TRBD1 (6 bases). V lost 8 bases to trimming and J lost 0 bases, with 14 bases between them. Germline loops: CDR1 MNHEY, CDR2 SVGAGI. The CDR3 covers 15 residues.

The genes are TRBV7-9 and TRBJ1-4; 7 positions agree with TRBD1. The CDR3 length is 15 residues. V shed 5 bases and J 8 bases; nucleotides not matched to a gene: 11. Looked up from germline, CDR1 is SEHNR and CDR2 is FQNEAQ (reference sequence). The DNA for the CDR3 is TGTGCCAGCAGCCTAGACAGGGCGGGAGGAGAAAAACTGTTTTTT. This codes for CASSLDRAGGEKLFF.

This chain joins TRBV7-8 and TRBJ1-4; 7 nucleotides align to TRBD1. Germline-derived CDR1 and CDR2 are SGHVS and FQNEAQ. V was pared by 6 bases and J by 10 bases, with 14 bases of the junction left unmatched. The CDR3 consists of 15 residues. CDR3 nucleotides: TGTGCCAGCAGTTCGGAAGGACAGGCCGCTGGAAAACTGTTTTTT. Its protein product is CASSSEGQAAGKLFF.

V and J are TRBV18 and TRBJ2-2; 10 bases agree with TRBD2. J gave up 0 bases and V 3 bases, and 1 base lay outside the gene matches. Germline V gene lookup returns CDR1 KGHSH and CDR2 LQKENI. The CDR3 runs 16 residues. CDR3 in DNA: TGTGCCAGCTCACCGCTAGCGGGAGCGAACACCGGGGAGCTGTTTTTT. Protein product: CASSPLAGANTGELFF.

The rearrangement uses TRBV5-1 and TRBJ1-2; D remains unclear. The V end was cut by 0 bases, the J end by 0 bases, with 6 bases between. Germline CDR1 SGHRS, CDR2 YFSETQ. This CDR3 has 14 amino acids. The chain's CDR3 is CASSLVGANYGYTF. CDR3 nucleotides: TGCGCCAGCAGCTTGGTGGGAGCTAACTATGGCTACACCTTC.

This clone is a singleton in its sample. CDR3 region: CASSPETGVNTEAFF. The DNA for the CDR3 is TGTGCCAGCAGTCCTGAGACAGGGGTTAACACTGAAGCTTTCTTT. This chain connects TRBV28 to TRBJ1-1, with 8 bases lining up with TRBD1. V dropped 5 bases and J dropped 2; count of bases not matched to a gene: 7. The length of the CDR3 is 15 residues. Germline CDR1 and CDR2: MDHEN and SYDVKM. Drawing the rest from reference TRBV28 and TRBJ1-1, the complete variable domain is DVKVTQSSRYLVKRTGEKVFLECVQDMDHENMFWYRQDPGLGLRLIYFSYDVKMKEKGDIPEGYSVSREKKERFSLILESASTNQTSMYLCASSPETGVNTEAFFGQGTRLTVV.

This clone was found once. The chain couples TRBV12-3 or TRBV12-4 to TRBJ2-1, with 7 bases that match TRBD2. The ends lost 2 bases at V and 11 bases at J; junction bases unmatched: 6. The CDR3 extends over 13 amino acids. CDR3 nucleotides: TGTGCCAGCAGTTTAATTCGGCGGGAGAAGCAGTTCTTC. This translates into CASSLIRREKQFF.

The chain employs TRBV3-1 (or the pseudogene TRBV3-2) and TRBJ2-1; TRBD2 matches at 11 bases. This CDR3 is 15 amino acids long. Germline V gives CDR1 LGHDT, CDR2 YNNKEL (reference sequence). Trimming cost V 4 bases and J 7 bases; bases outside gene matches: 6. Here the CDR3 DNA reads TGTGCCAGCAGCCGTATAGCGGGAGGGGGTAATGAGCAGTTCTTC. Translating gives CASSRIAGGGNEQFF.

CDR3 sequence reads: CASSTSPGQGNTEAFF. The CDR3 coding sequence is TGTGCCAGCTCAACTAGTCCGGGACAGGGGAACACTGAAGCTTTCTTT. The rearrangement joins TRBV18 to TRBJ1-1; 9 bases agree with TRBD1. Germline lookup yields CDR1 KGHSH and CDR2 LQKENI. The CDR3 is made up of 16 amino acids. J gave up 1 base and V 5 bases, and 8 bases lay outside the gene matches.

This clone was detected only once. The chain's CDR3 is CASSPSEGGPDTEAFF. In DNA form, the CDR3 reads TGTGCCAGCAGCCCAAGTGAGGGTGGTCCCGACACTGAAGCTTTCTTT. The chain joins TRBV6-2 or TRBV6-3 to TRBJ1-1; D call uncertain. The CDR3 totals 16 residues. Germline CDR1 MNHEY, CDR2 SVGEGT. The V end was cut by 6 bases, the J end by 3 bases, with 20 bases between.

The rearrangement uses TRBV11-2 and TRBJ2-5; 14 bases are shared with TRBD2. The V gene end was trimmed by 5 bases and the J gene end by 3 bases; junction bases not matched to a gene: 11. The CDR3 loop spans 18 amino acids. CDR1 is SGHAT and CDR2 is FQNNGV in the germline V gene. The CDR3 sequence is CASSGGGLAGEVEETQYF. The CDR3 DNA reads TGTGCCAGCAGCGGGGGGGGACTAGCGGGAGAAGTAGAAGAGACCCAGTACTTC.

This chain joins TRBV27 and TRBJ2-5; TRBD2 matches 7 bases. The V gene end was trimmed by 0 bases and the J gene end by 5 bases; junction bases not matched to a gene: 6. The germline gives CDR1 MNHEY, CDR2 SMNVEV (reference sequence). This CDR3 has 15 residues. The CDR3 sequence: CASSLSFGGWETQYF. In DNA, the CDR3 is TGTGCCAGCAGTTTATCATTCGGGGGGTGGGAGACCCAGTACTTC.